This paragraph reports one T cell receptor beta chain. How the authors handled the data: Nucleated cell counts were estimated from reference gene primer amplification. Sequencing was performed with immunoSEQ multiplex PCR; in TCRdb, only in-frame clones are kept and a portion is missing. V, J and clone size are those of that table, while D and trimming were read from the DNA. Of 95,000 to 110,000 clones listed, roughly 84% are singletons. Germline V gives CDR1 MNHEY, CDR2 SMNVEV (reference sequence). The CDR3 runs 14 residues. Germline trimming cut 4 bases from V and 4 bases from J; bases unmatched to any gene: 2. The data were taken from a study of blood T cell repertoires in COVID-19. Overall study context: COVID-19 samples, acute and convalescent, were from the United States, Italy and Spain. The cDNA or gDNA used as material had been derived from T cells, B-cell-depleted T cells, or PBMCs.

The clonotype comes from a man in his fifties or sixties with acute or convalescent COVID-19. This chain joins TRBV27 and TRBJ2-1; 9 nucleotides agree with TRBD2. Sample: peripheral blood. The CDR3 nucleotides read TGTGCCAGCAGTTGGGCGGGAGGGTACAATGAGCAGTTCTTC. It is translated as CASSWAGGYNEQFF.